This T cell receptor (beta chain) was retrieved from a study of shared clonotypes between healthy human individuals. Germline-derived CDR1 and CDR2 are SEHNR and FQNEAQ (reference sequence). The CDR3 loop spans 16 amino acids. After removal of 4 bases from V and 8 bases from J, the junction contained 13 bases not matched to a gene. Study observations and caveats: Only blood underwent sampling, and tissue repertoires likely differ. Rarefaction analysis demonstrated incomplete sorted-subset sequencing notwithstanding large depth.

In regard to this clone: The antigen is undetermined.

Researchers divided each subset's genomic DNA evenly across several immunoSEQ plates. The data were produced by immunoSEQ multiplex PCR, yet TCRdb's version contains in-frame clones alone and is incomplete. This sample has a few million clones, with more than 85% found just once. This sequence joins TRBV7-9 and TRBJ2-1, with 8 bases that match TRBD1. The clonotype was recovered from a man between 18 and 29 years old in good health. Some clones in this sample may be carry-over from other donors' samples. The sequencing input was naive CD4+ T cells from PBMCs. The subset: CD45RA+ positively selected. The CDR3 bases are TGTGCCAGCAGCTCCCCCCGGACAGGGCCCCGGGATGAGCAGTTCTTC. Translated: CASSSPRTGPRDEQFF.